This note documents a single T cell receptor (beta chain) sequence. Antigen: not known. Trimming pared 4 bases from V and 5 bases from J, leaving 17 bases between. The CDR3 has 15 residues. The germline V gene has CDR1 KGHSH and CDR2 LQKENI. This entry comes from a study of blood T cells in healthy people across ages. Study-level findings and limits: Naive CD4+ cell counts and diversity both ran higher in long-lived than in aged donors.

Sample-barcoded 5' priming and a J-beta primer mix drove a second PCR of roughly 6 to 12 cycles. Each of the cDNA molecules was tagged by a template-switch adaptor with 12 random nucleotides. Sequencing of every sample gave 2.5 million or more CDR3-containing paired-end reads. TCRdb passed the 5' RACE reads through MiXCR, listing each CDR3 protein once. Of about 1,500,000 distinct CDR3 sequences detected, 42% appear once; the ten largest clones hold roughly 7.9%. Russia was home to the donors, healthy Caucasian individuals aged roughly 6 to 95. The chain couples TRBV18 to TRBJ1-1; maybe TRBD1 (6 bases). Sequenced input: blood. The TCR was taken from a woman aged 18-29 years in good health. The CDR3 region has the DNA TGTGCCAGCTCACGTAACAGGGACCGTGGGACTGAAGCTTTCTTT. Amino acids: CASSRNRDRGTEAFF.